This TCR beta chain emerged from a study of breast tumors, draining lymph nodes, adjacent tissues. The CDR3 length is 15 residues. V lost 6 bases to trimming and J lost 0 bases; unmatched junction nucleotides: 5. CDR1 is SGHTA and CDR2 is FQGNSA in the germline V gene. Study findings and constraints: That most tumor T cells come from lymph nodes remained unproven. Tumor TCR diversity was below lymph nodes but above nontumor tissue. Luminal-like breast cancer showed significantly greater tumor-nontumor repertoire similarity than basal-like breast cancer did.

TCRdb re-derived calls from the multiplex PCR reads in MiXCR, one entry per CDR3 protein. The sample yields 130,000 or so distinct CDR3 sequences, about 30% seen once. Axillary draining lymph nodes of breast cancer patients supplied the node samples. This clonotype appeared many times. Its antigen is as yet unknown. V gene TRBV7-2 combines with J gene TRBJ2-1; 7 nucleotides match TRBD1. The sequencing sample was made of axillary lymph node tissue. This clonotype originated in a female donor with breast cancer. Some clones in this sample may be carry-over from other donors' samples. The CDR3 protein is CASRGGFFSYNEQFF. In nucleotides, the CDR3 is TGTGCCAGCAGAGGGGGCTTCTTCTCCTACAATGAGCAGTTCTTC.